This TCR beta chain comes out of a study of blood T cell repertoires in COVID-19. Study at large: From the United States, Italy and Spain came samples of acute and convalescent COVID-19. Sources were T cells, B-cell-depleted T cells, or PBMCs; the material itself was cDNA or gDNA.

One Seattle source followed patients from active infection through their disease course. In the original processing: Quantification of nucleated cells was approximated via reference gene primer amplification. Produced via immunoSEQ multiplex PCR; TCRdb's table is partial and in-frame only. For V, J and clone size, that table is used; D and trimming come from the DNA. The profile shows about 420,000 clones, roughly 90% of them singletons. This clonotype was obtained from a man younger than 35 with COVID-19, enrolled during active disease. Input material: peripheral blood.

The CDR3 sequence is CASSLGGQGGQPQHF. Here the CDR3 DNA reads TGTGCCAGCAGTTTAGGGGGACAGGGCGGGCAGCCCCAGCATTTT. The chain joins TRBV27 to TRBJ1-5, with 9 bases lining up with TRBD1. The CDR3 covers 15 residues. V gave up 2 bases and J gave up 7 bases; unmatched junction bases: 6. CDR1 and CDR2 (germline): MNHEY, SMNVEV (reference sequence).